A single sample is the source of the 25 T cell receptor beta chains below, sequenced in a study of shared clonotypes between healthy human individuals. The assay was immunoSEQ multiplex PCR, and TCRdb's table has in-frame clones only and misses some. The sample carries nearly 500,000 clones, about three quarters recorded once. Sequencing was performed on PBMCs. The receptors here all came from a woman aged 40 to 49 in good health. Some clones in this sample may be carry-over from other donors' samples.

This clone has a handful of counts. The V and J genes are TRBV11-1 and TRBJ1-1, with TRBD1 as a possible D gene (5 bases). This CDR3 region has 14 residues. In germline, CDR1 is SGHAT, CDR2 FQDESV (reference sequence). With 1 base removed from V and 1 base from J, the gap between germline ends came to 7 bases. The chain's CDR3 is CASSLDGANTEAFF. The CDR3 nucleotides read TGTGCCAGCAGCTTAGATGGGGCGAACACTGAAGCTTTCTTT.

A remark on this clone: One base away lies a much larger clone, so this may be a sequencing read error. J is TRBJ1-2 and V is TRBV30; D is ambiguous. The CDR3 consists of 13 residues. Per germline, CDR1 GTSNPN and CDR2 SVGIG (reference sequence). This chain's CDR3 is CASGLGPNYGHTF. In DNA, the CDR3 is TGTGCCTCAGGTTTGGGCCCTAACTATGGCCACACCTTC. The complete variable domain, with remaining parts taken from reference TRBV30 and TRBJ1-2, reads SQTIHQWPATLVQPVGSPLSLECTVEGTSNPNLYWYRQAAGRGLQLLFYSVGIGQISSEVPQNLSASRPQDRQFILSSKKLLLSDSGFYLCASGLGPNYGHTFGSGTRLTVV.

This chain joins TRBV7-9 and TRBJ2-5; tentative D call: TRBD2 (5 bases). Germline lookup yields CDR1 SEHNR and CDR2 FQNEAQ (reference sequence). CDR3 length: 15 residues. The V gene lost 1 base and the J gene lost 3 bases, with 12 bases spanning the gap. The CDR3 loop is CASSLDRESKETQYF. The CDR3 DNA follows: TGTGCCAGCAGCTTAGACCGGGAATCAAAAGAGACCCAGTACTTC.

The CDR3 loop is CASSSGVTVGTPNEQFF. The CDR3 nucleotides are TGTGCCAGCAGCTCCGGTGTTACTGTGGGGACTCCCAATGAGCAGTTCTTC. The chain uses TRBV11-3 and TRBJ2-1, with D perhaps TRBD2 (6 bases). Germline CDR1 is SGHNT and CDR2 is YENEEA. The CDR3 consists of 17 residues. V lost 4 bases and J 6 bases, leaving 22 bases between the germline ends.

This clone was found a few times. The V and J genes are TRBV7-2 and TRBJ1-1; TRBD1 is a possible D gene (5 bases). Trimming removed 5 bases from V and 2 bases from J, with 15 bases in between. Germline lookup yields CDR1 SGHTA and CDR2 FQGNSA. This CDR3 is built from 15 residues. CDR3 residues: CASSLTTVLNTEAFF. The CDR3, as DNA: TGTGCCAGCAGCCTTACGACAGTTCTCAACACTGAAGCTTTCTTT.

Points on this clone: A read error is possible here, since a much larger clone lies one base away. Without the conserved terminal phenylalanine or tryptophan, this CDR3 likely stems from a read error. This chain joins TRBV2 and TRBJ1-5; no reliable D call. Trimming left V 6 bases short and J 7 bases short, with 13 bases between. The CDR3 covers 13 residues. The germline gives CDR1 SNHLY, CDR2 FYNNEI. The CDR3: CASSYDTTQPQHS. The CDR3 nucleotides are TGTGCCAGCAGCTACGACACAACCCAGCCCCAGCATTCT.

J is TRBJ1-2 and V is TRBV6-7; TRBD1 matches 8 bases. TRBV6-7 falls under the ORF class, with uncertain function. V trimming: 5 bases; J trimming: 6 bases; junction bases outside the gene matches: 5. The CDR3 has 13 residues. CDR3 region: CASSLDRGHGYTF. The CDR3 bases are TGTGCCAGCAGTCTCGACAGGGGTCATGGCTACACCTTC.

This clone has more than one count but fewer than ten. CDR3 bases: TGTGCCAGCAGCCCGGGGAGCAAGAACACTGAAGCTTTCTTT. This codes for CASSPGSKNTEAFF. The chain is built from TRBV9 and TRBJ1-1, with D hard to call. Germline V lookup: CDR1 SGDLS, CDR2 YYNGEE. This CDR3 comprises 14 residues. Trimming stripped 4 bases from V and 1 base from J, with 11 bases between.

The V gene is TRBV29-1, the J gene TRBJ1-1; TRBD1 agrees at 7 bases. The junction had 6 bases not matched to a gene; V was cut back by 7 bases and J by 1 base. The germline V gene has CDR1 SQVTM and CDR2 ANQGSEA. The CDR3 runs to 13 residues. CDR3 sequence (DNA): TGCAGCGCGTCAGGGGGTGAGAACACTGAAGCTTTCTTT. Its translation: CSASGGENTEAFF.

This clone has at least ten counts. CDR3 nucleotides: TGTGCCAGCAGGGGACAGGGGGTGTTTGAGCAGTACTTC. It encodes CASRGQGVFEQYF. The J gene is TRBJ2-7, the V gene TRBV6-5, with 11 bases lining up with TRBD1. Unmatched junction bases numbered 5, after V lost 6 bases and J lost 7 bases. The CDR3 length is 13 residues. Germline V gives CDR1 MNHEY, CDR2 SVGAGI.

The CDR3 reads CASTTSGATDTQYF. CDR3 sequence (DNA): TGTGCCAGCACGACTAGCGGGGCCACAGATACGCAGTATTTT. The V and J genes are TRBV6-1 and TRBJ2-3, with 11 bases fitting TRBD2. With 7 bases clipped from V and 2 bases from J, the junction kept 2 bases outside the gene matches. The CDR3 is 14 amino acids. Looked up from germline, CDR1 is MNHNS and CDR2 is SASEGT.

The chain combines TRBV5-4 with TRBJ2-7; 7 bases align to TRBD2. The CDR3 has 15 amino acids. Unmatched junction bases numbered 12, after V lost 7 bases and J lost 2 bases. Germline V gene lookup returns CDR1 SGHNT and CDR2 YYREEE (reference sequence). CDR3 nucleotides: TGTGCCAGCTTAAACCGGGAGGCATCTACCTACGAGCAGTACTTC. Encoded protein: CASLNREASTYEQYF. The full variable domain, in which reference TRBV5-4 and TRBJ2-7 provide the parts outside the CDR3, is ETGVTQSPTHLIKTRGQQVTLRCSSQSGHNTVSWYQQALGQGPQFIFQYYREEENGRGNFPPRFSGLQFPNYSSELNVNALELDDSALYLCASLNREASTYEQYFGPGTRLTVT.

V gene TRBV2 combines with J gene TRBJ2-1; 11 bases are shared with TRBD2. The CDR3 is 14 residues long. Germline trimming cut 7 bases from V and 3 bases from J; bases unmatched to any gene: 2. Germline V gene data show CDR1 as SNHLY and CDR2 as FYNNEI. CDR3 sequence (DNA): TGTGCCAGCAAAGGGACTAGCGGCTACAATGAGCAGTTCTTC. Encoded protein: CASKGTSGYNEQFF.

J is TRBJ1-2 and V is TRBV4-2; D is uncertain. V was trimmed by 2 bases and J by 1 base, leaving 5 bases between them. Germline lookup yields CDR1 LGHNA and CDR2 YNFKEQ. This CDR3 has 13 residues. For the CDR3, the DNA is TGTGCCAGCAGCCAAAACAGTAACTATGGCTACACCTTC. Protein product: CASSQNSNYGYTF.

This chain connects TRBV11-2 to TRBJ2-5; TRBD1 might be the D (5 bases). This CDR3 spans 14 amino acids. Between the trimmed V and J ends, which lost 2 bases and 4 bases, there was a span of 11 bases. CDR1 is SGHAT, CDR2 FQNNGV, per germline. The CDR3 here is CASSLSRVSETQYF. In nucleotides, the CDR3 is TGTGCCAGCAGCTTAAGCAGGGTGTCAGAGACCCAGTACTTC.

The chain recombines TRBV11-2 with TRBJ2-7; D is undetermined. V was pared by 1 base and J by 0 bases, with 4 bases between. Germline V gene lookup returns CDR1 SGHAT and CDR2 FQNNGV. CDR3 length equals 13 residues. The CDR3: CASSLGHSYEQYF. The CDR3 nucleotides are TGTGCCAGCAGCTTAGGACACTCCTACGAGCAGTACTTC.

The V call is TRBV6-1, the J call TRBJ1-5, with D possibly matching TRBD1 (5 bases). The germline V gene has CDR1 MNHNS and CDR2 SASEGT. The CDR3 runs 15 residues. V lost 4 bases and J lost 5, with 15 bases in between. CDR3 sequence (DNA): TGTGCCAGCAGTGTCACGGGAAGGGGAGATCAGCCCCAGCATTTT. Translation: CASSVTGRGDQPQHF.

Here the CDR3 reads CASSFAGETQYF. The CDR3, as DNA: TGTGCCAGCAGCTTCGCAGGCGAGACCCAGTACTTC. The gene calls are TRBV11-2 and TRBJ2-5; no reliable D call. This CDR3 has 12 amino acids. Germline-derived CDR1 and CDR2 are SGHAT and FQNNGV. Trimming cost V 3 bases and J 5 bases, with 7 bases left between them.

CDR3 DNA sequence: TGTGCCAGCAGCTTAACAGCGGGAGTGCGGATAGATACGCAGTATTTT. Its protein is CASSLTAGVRIDTQYF. The rearrangement uses TRBV7-2 and TRBJ2-3; 8 nucleotides line up with TRBD2. Germline V gene lookup returns CDR1 SGHTA and CDR2 FQGNSA. The trim removed 2 bases at V and 5 bases at J, leaving 9 bases unmatched. This CDR3 spans 16 amino acids. Full variable domain (rest looked up from reference TRBV7-2 and TRBJ2-3): GAGVSQSPSNKVTEKGKDVELRCDPISGHTALYWYRQSLGQGLEFLIYFQGNSAPDKSGLPSDRFSAERTGGSVSTLTIQRTQQEDSAVYLCASSLTAGVRIDTQYFGPGTRLTVL.

Many counts were recorded for this clone. Other DNA sequences in this specimen translate into the identical CDR3. V gene TRBV30 combines with J gene TRBJ2-2; possibly TRBD1 for D (5 bases). The germline V gene has CDR1 GTSNPN and CDR2 SVGIG (reference sequence). With 0 bases removed from V and 7 bases from J, the gap between germline ends came to 9 bases. The CDR3 has 13 amino acids. CDR3 residues: CAWSVRVHGELFF. CDR3 DNA sequence: TGTGCCTGGAGTGTCAGGGTACACGGGGAGCTGTTTTTT.

The V call is TRBV15, the J call TRBJ2-1, with D unclear. Per germline, CDR1 LNHNV and CDR2 YYDKDF (reference sequence). The ends were cut back, 0 bases at V and 4 bases at J, with 13 bases in the middle. CDR3 length: 16 residues. The CDR3, as DNA: TGTGCCACCAGCAGAGATCCGGCTGTAGAATACAATGAGCAGTTCTTC. Translated: CATSRDPAVEYNEQFF.

The chain carries TRBV7-2 and TRBJ2-4, with 11 positions matching TRBD2. Looked up from germline, CDR1 is SGHTA and CDR2 is FQGNSA. CDR3 length: 14 amino acids. V was clipped by 4 bases and J by 6 bases; unmatched bases: 2. The CDR3 nucleotides are TGTGCCAGCAGCTCAACTAGCGGGAGAAACATTCAGTACTTC. Protein: CASSSTSGRNIQYF.

The chain is built from TRBV9 and TRBJ2-7; the D is unclear. With 1 base removed from V and 0 bases from J, the gap between germline ends came to 11 bases. This CDR3 comprises 15 residues. Germline V lookup: CDR1 SGDLS, CDR2 YYNGEE. As DNA, the CDR3 is TGTGCCAGCAGCGTATCGGATTTGAGCTCCTACGAGCAGTACTTC. It yields the protein CASSVSDLSSYEQYF.

The chain uses TRBV7-8 and TRBJ2-3; 7 nucleotides line up with TRBD2. The CDR3 consists of 15 residues. Germline V gene lookup returns CDR1 SGHVS and CDR2 FQNEAQ. After removal of 2 bases from V and 2 bases from J, the junction contained 4 bases not matched to a gene. CDR3 protein: CASSLRGGDTDTQYF. The CDR3 DNA reads TGTGCCAGCAGCTTACGCGGGGGAGACACAGATACGCAGTATTTT.

V and J are TRBV19 and TRBJ1-1; tentative D call: TRBD1 (5 bases). The CDR3 runs to 15 residues. The V end was cut by 6 bases, the J end by 8 bases, with 22 bases between. The germline V gene encodes CDR1 LNHDA and CDR2 SQIVND (reference sequence). The CDR3 DNA follows: TGTGCCAGTAGCCTTGTTAGAAGCGGATGGGGCGAAGCTTTCTTT. It yields the protein CASSLVRSGWGEAFF.